Shown below are 32 T cell receptor beta chains from a single sample sequenced in a study of cytotoxic CD8 clonotypes in ibrutinib-treated CLL. Method: immunoSEQ multiplex PCR; TCRdb's copy keeps in-frame clones and lacks some. The sample shows about 84,000 clones, 86% of them seen only once. Source: PBMCs, taken before ibrutinib treatment. The receptors stem from a human donor with chronic lymphocytic leukemia.

The rearrangement joins TRBV28 to TRBJ1-1, with 12 bases that match TRBD1. The V segment lost 6 bases and the J segment 10 bases; nucleotides outside the gene matches: 15. Germline V CDR1 and CDR2: MDHEN, SYDVKM. The CDR3 sequence is 16 residues long. The CDR3 protein is CASSSGTGGSEWRAFF. CDR3 nucleotides: TGTGCCAGCAGCTCCGGGACAGGGGGCTCTGAGTGGCGAGCTTTCTTT. Supplemented by reference TRBV28 and TRBJ1-1, the full variable domain reads DVKVTQSSRYLVKRTGEKVFLECVQDMDHENMFWYRQDPGLGLRLIYFSYDVKMKEKGDIPEGYSVSREKKERFSLILESASTNQTSMYLCASSSGTGGSEWRAFFGQGTRLTVV.

J is TRBJ1-1 and V is TRBV27, with D hard to call. V lost 5 bases and J lost 5, with 15 bases in between. CDR1 and CDR2 (germline): MNHEY, SMNVEV (reference sequence). This CDR3 region has 14 residues. CDR3 bases: TGTGCCAGCAGTCCCCTTAGCGGCTGGACTGAAGCTTTCTTT. Translated, it gives CASSPLSGWTEAFF.

The chain recombines TRBV19 with TRBJ2-3; the match to TRBD1 covers 8 bases. The CDR3 consists of 15 residues. Germline values: CDR1 LNHDA, CDR2 SQIVND (reference sequence). The V and J ends lost 5 bases and 0 bases, in that order; junction bases with no gene match: 4. The CDR3 sequence is CASSPGGPSTDTQYF. The CDR3, as DNA: TGTGCCAGTAGTCCAGGGGGCCCTAGCACAGATACGCAGTATTTT.

The chain is built from TRBV7-9 and TRBJ1-2, with D possibly matching TRBD1 (5 bases). Per the germline V gene, CDR1 is SEHNR and CDR2 is FQNEAQ (reference sequence). The CDR3 runs to 17 residues. With 1 base removed from V and 6 bases from J, the gap between germline ends came to 21 bases. CDR3 amino acids: CASSLEVTGSRGNGYTF. The CDR3 region has the DNA TGTGCCAGCAGCTTAGAGGTGACGGGCTCGCGGGGGAATGGCTACACCTTC. Full variable domain (outside the CDR3, taken from reference TRBV7-9 and TRBJ1-2): DTGVSQNPRHKITKRGQNVTFRCDPISEHNRLYWYRQTLGQGPEFLTYFQNEAQLEKSRLLSDRFSAERPKGSFSTLEIQRTEQGDSAMYLCASSLEVTGSRGNGYTFGSGTRLTVV.

The V gene is TRBV19, the J gene TRBJ1-2, with a tentative D call TRBD1 (5 bases). The CDR3 runs 16 residues. Germline CDR1 and CDR2: LNHDA and SQIVND (reference sequence). The ends were cut back, 5 bases at V and 3 bases at J, with 19 bases in the middle. The CDR3 DNA reads TGTGCCAGTAGTGGGAGGGACGTTGGAAGGGACTATGGCTACACCTTC. Translation: CASSGRDVGRDYGYTF.

The CDR3 spells CASSLTGEVYEQYF. The CDR3 DNA sequence: TGTGCCAGCAGTTTGACGGGGGAGGTCTACGAGCAGTACTTC. The rearrangement links TRBV6-6 to TRBJ2-7; TRBD2 might be the D (6 bases). Germline V gives CDR1 MNHNY, CDR2 SVGAGI (reference sequence). The ends were cut back, 4 bases at V and 3 bases at J, with 13 bases in the middle. This CDR3 contains 14 residues.

The chain combines TRBV7-9 with TRBJ2-1; 7 bases match TRBD2. V lost 3 bases, J lost 4 bases, and 3 bases stayed unmatched. CDR3 size: 14 residues. The V gene's germline CDR1 is SEHNR and CDR2 FQNEAQ (reference sequence). CDR3 residues: CASSLDGRYNEQFF. In nucleotides, the CDR3 is TGTGCCAGCAGCTTGGACGGGAGGTACAATGAGCAGTTCTTC. Based on the CDR3 plus reference TRBV7-9 and TRBJ2-1, the full variable domain is DTGVSQNPRHKITKRGQNVTFRCDPISEHNRLYWYRQTLGQGPEFLTYFQNEAQLEKSRLLSDRFSAERPKGSFSTLEIQRTEQGDSAMYLCASSLDGRYNEQFFGPGTRLTVL.

The genes are TRBV7-9 and TRBJ2-7; 8 positions agree with TRBD1. This CDR3 spans 14 amino acids. Germline-derived CDR1 and CDR2 are SEHNR and FQNEAQ (reference sequence). V gave up 5 bases and J gave up 1 base; unmatched junction bases: 4. Written as DNA, the CDR3 is TGTGCCAGCAGCCTCCGGGACAGGTCCTACGAGCAGTACTTC. It translates to CASSLRDRSYEQYF.

This clone was seen a handful of times. The chain carries TRBV15 and TRBJ2-1; TRBD2 agrees at 12 bases. Trimming removed 9 bases from V and 7 bases from J; junction bases left unmatched: 7. The CDR3 is made up of 14 amino acids. The germline gives CDR1 LNHNV, CDR2 YYDKDF (reference sequence). The CDR3 DNA sequence: TGTGCCACTAGACTAGCGGGAGTTGGGAATGAGCAGTTCTTC. It yields the protein CATRLAGVGNEQFF.

The chain combines TRBV4-3 with TRBJ1-2; D not certain. V shed 0 bases and J shed 6 bases, with 14 bases lying between them. The CDR3 has 15 amino acids. CDR1 and CDR2 from the germline V gene are LGHNA and YSLEER. The CDR3 here is CASSQDSFQENGYTF. The CDR3 region has the DNA TGCGCCAGCAGCCAAGATTCCTTCCAGGAGAATGGCTACACCTTC.

The V and J genes are TRBV19 and TRBJ2-6; TRBD1 aligns across 7 bases. Germline V gives CDR1 LNHDA, CDR2 SQIVND (reference sequence). The CDR3 loop spans 15 amino acids. The J segment lost 2 bases and the V segment lost 4 bases, leaving 2 bases of the junction unmatched. CDR3 nucleotide sequence: TGTGCCAGTAGTACCGACAGGGCTGGGGCCAACGTCCTGACTTTC. It yields the protein CASSTDRAGANVLTF.

The rearrangement uses TRBV7-9 and TRBJ1-2; D ambiguous. This CDR3 spans 13 amino acids. Trimming shortened V by 1 base and J by 6 bases, and 9 bases separated the two germline ends. Germline values: CDR1 SEHNR, CDR2 FQNEAQ (reference sequence). CDR3: CASSLGEGDGYTF. The CDR3 coding sequence is TGTGCCAGCAGCTTAGGAGAAGGCGATGGCTACACCTTC.

The rearrangement joins TRBV9 to TRBJ1-3, with TRBD1 matching 9 bases. CDR1 and CDR2 from the germline V gene are SGDLS and YYNGEE. CDR3 length: 16 residues. The J segment lost 0 bases and the V segment lost 3 bases, leaving 4 bases of the junction unmatched. The CDR3 here is CASSGQGVSSGNTIYF. CDR3 nucleotides: TGTGCCAGCAGCGGACAGGGGGTGTCCTCTGGAAACACCATATATTTT.

This rearrangement joins TRBV19 to TRBJ1-1, with D unresolved. Trimming pared 7 bases from V and 1 base from J, leaving 7 bases between. The CDR3 is 12 amino acids. CDR1 is LNHDA, CDR2 SQIVND, per germline (reference sequence). Here the CDR3 DNA reads TGTGCCAGTACCCGAGGGAACACTGAAGCTTTCTTT. This encodes CASTRGNTEAFF.

This chain uses TRBV2 with TRBJ2-7; 7 bases line up with TRBD1. V shed 3 bases, J shed 1 base, and the junction held 9 bases outside the gene matches. This CDR3 is 16 amino acids long. Germline CDR1 reads SNHLY; CDR2 reads FYNNEI. CDR3 region: CASSDIDRDTSYEQYF. The CDR3 bases are TGTGCCAGCAGTGATATCGACAGGGATACATCCTACGAGCAGTACTTC.

The chain employs TRBV6-5 and TRBJ1-1; no firm D call. The CDR3 loop spans 13 amino acids. V lost 4 bases and J 1 base, leaving 7 bases between the germline ends. Germline CDR1 is MNHEY and CDR2 is SVGAGI. The DNA for the CDR3 is TGTGCCAGCAGTTTCCAGAAGAACACTGAAGCTTTCTTT. Translation: CASSFQKNTEAFF.

The rearrangement uses TRBV27 and TRBJ1-2; D is undetermined. This CDR3 contains 16 residues. The V gene's germline CDR1 is MNHEY and CDR2 SMNVEV (reference sequence). V lost 0 bases to trimming and J lost 8 bases, with 19 bases between them. In nucleotides, the CDR3 is TGTGCCAGCAGTTTATCCCTGGGAGTCAAGTCGTACGGCTACACCTTC. It encodes CASSLSLGVKSYGYTF.

The genes are TRBV18 and TRBJ2-7; D is possibly TRBD2 (6 bases). Germline values: CDR1 KGHSH, CDR2 LQKENI. The CDR3 totals 15 residues. V shed 2 bases and J shed 2 bases, with 13 bases lying between them. The CDR3 region has the DNA TGTGCCAGCTCACCAGGGGTAGCGGAAACCTACGAGCAGTACTTC. Its translation: CASSPGVAETYEQYF.

This sequence joins TRBV4-1 and TRBJ2-7, with TRBD1 as a possible D gene (6 bases). Trimming stripped 0 bases from V and 1 base from J, with 10 bases between. The CDR3 has 15 amino acids. Germline-derived CDR1 and CDR2 are MGHRA and YSYEKL. For the CDR3, the DNA is TGCGCCAGCAGCCAAGATGACAGGTGGTCCTACGAGCAGTACTTC. Translating gives CASSQDDRWSYEQYF.

V and J are TRBV18 and TRBJ2-2; the match to TRBD2 covers 10 bases. This CDR3 comprises 19 residues. Unmatched junction bases numbered 12, after V lost 5 bases and J lost 0 bases. CDR1 KGHSH and CDR2 LQKENI come from the germline V gene. Here the CDR3 DNA reads TGTGCCAGCTCAGAGGGCGGGCTAGCGGGAGTTTCGAACACCGGGGAGCTGTTTTTT. The encoded protein is CASSEGGLAGVSNTGELFF.

The V call is TRBV11-2, the J call TRBJ2-7; D possibly corresponds to TRBD1 (5 bases). The CDR3 has 12 residues. Germline V gene sequence: CDR1 SGHAT, CDR2 FQNNGV. V was trimmed by 7 bases and J by 2 bases, leaving 9 bases between them. CDR3 bases: TGTGCCAGCACCACAGGCACCTACGAGCAGTACTTC. Residues: CASTTGTYEQYF.

The chain carries TRBV4-1 and TRBJ2-1; 9 bases are a match to TRBD2. Germline CDR1 reads MGHRA; CDR2 reads YSYEKL. V shed 4 bases and J 2 bases; nucleotides not matched to a gene: 3. This CDR3 region has 15 residues. The CDR3 DNA reads TGCGCCAGCAGCCCCTTAGCGGGGGCCTACAATGAGCAGTTCTTC. This translates into CASSPLAGAYNEQFF.

This chain joins TRBV18 and TRBJ1-5; D is unresolved. The CDR3 runs 14 residues. Germline-derived CDR1 and CDR2 are KGHSH and LQKENI. V dropped 4 bases and J dropped 1 base, with 8 bases sitting between them. This CDR3 is CASSRQDSNQPQHF. The CDR3, as DNA: TGTGCCAGCTCACGGCAGGACAGCAATCAGCCCCAGCATTTT.

This clone occurred once. The chain carries TRBV4-1 and TRBJ1-2; D is undetermined. Germline assignment: CDR1 MGHRA and CDR2 YSYEKL. The CDR3 has 15 amino acids. Trimming cost V 4 bases and J 4 bases, with 16 bases left between them. CDR3 bases: TGCGCCAGCAGCCTCGGCGCCCGGGCAGGCTATGGCTACACCTTC. Translation gives CASSLGARAGYGYTF.

J is TRBJ2-7 and V is TRBV29-1, with TRBD2 identical over 8 bases. V was clipped by 5 bases and J by 4 bases; unmatched bases: 4. Germline-derived CDR1 and CDR2 are SQVTM and ANQGSEA. This CDR3 is 12 amino acids long. For the CDR3, the DNA is TGCAGCGTTCTAGCGGGTCGGTACGAGCAGTACTTC. Translated, it gives CSVLAGRYEQYF.

V is TRBV11-3 and J is TRBJ2-7; 7 positions match TRBD1. CDR1 and CDR2 from the germline V gene are SGHNT and YENEEA. The CDR3 contains 13 residues. Trimming cost V 2 bases and J 2 bases; bases outside gene matches: 0. The CDR3 loop is CASSLTGAYEQYF. DNA for the CDR3: TGTGCCAGCAGCTTAACAGGGGCCTACGAGCAGTACTTC.

This rearrangement joins TRBV10-1 to TRBJ1-2; tentatively, D is TRBD1 (6 bases). V lost 3 bases and J 8 bases, leaving 16 bases between the germline ends. The CDR3 sequence is 14 residues long. Germline CDR1 is WNHNN and CDR2 is SYGVQD (reference sequence). The CDR3 spells CASSDQQGHWGYTF. The CDR3 DNA reads TGCGCCAGCAGTGACCAACAGGGCCATTGGGGCTACACCTTC.

The rearrangement uses TRBV2 and TRBJ1-6; D gene uncertain. Germline V gene sequence: CDR1 SNHLY, CDR2 FYNNEI. V was cut by 6 bases and J by 9 bases, with 15 bases left in between. The CDR3 runs to 14 residues. The CDR3 DNA follows: TGTGCCAGCAGAAGCGCGGGAATTGTTTCACCCCTCCACTTT. Translated: CASRSAGIVSPLHF.

J is TRBJ1-1 and V is TRBV19; D remains ambiguous. V was shortened by 1 base and J by 2 bases, with 8 bases between the two germline ends. Germline V lookup: CDR1 LNHDA, CDR2 SQIVND (reference sequence). The CDR3 runs 14 residues. The CDR3, as DNA: TGTGCCAGTAGTATAGGGTCAGAAAACACTGAAGCTTTCTTT. It codes for CASSIGSENTEAFF.

The V gene is TRBV12-5, the J gene TRBJ2-3; D is undetermined. Looked up from germline, CDR1 is LGHNT and CDR2 is FRNRAP. The CDR3 length is 13 residues. Trimming removed 0 bases at V and 4 bases at J, with 5 bases between. As DNA, the CDR3 is TGTGCTAGTGGTTTGGTAGGTGCAGATACGCAGTATTTT. The encoded protein is CASGLVGADTQYF.

The chain recombines TRBV5-1 with TRBJ2-2; D might be TRBD1 (6 bases). Germline V gene lookup returns CDR1 SGHRS and CDR2 YFSETQ. Trimming removed 1 base at V and 3 bases at J, with 7 bases between. The CDR3 runs 14 residues. CDR3 DNA: TGCGCCAGCAGCTTGCCAGGGGACACCGGGGAGCTGTTTTTT. This codes for CASSLPGDTGELFF.

The chain couples TRBV18 to TRBJ2-5, with 12 bases fitting TRBD1. The CDR3 consists of 15 residues. The V and J ends lost 6 bases and 5 bases, in that order; junction bases with no gene match: 7. The V gene's germline CDR1 is KGHSH and CDR2 LQKENI. CDR3 nucleotides: TGTGCCAGCTCCCCCGGGACAGGGGGCCGGGAGACCCAGTACTTC. It yields the protein CASSPGTGGRETQYF.